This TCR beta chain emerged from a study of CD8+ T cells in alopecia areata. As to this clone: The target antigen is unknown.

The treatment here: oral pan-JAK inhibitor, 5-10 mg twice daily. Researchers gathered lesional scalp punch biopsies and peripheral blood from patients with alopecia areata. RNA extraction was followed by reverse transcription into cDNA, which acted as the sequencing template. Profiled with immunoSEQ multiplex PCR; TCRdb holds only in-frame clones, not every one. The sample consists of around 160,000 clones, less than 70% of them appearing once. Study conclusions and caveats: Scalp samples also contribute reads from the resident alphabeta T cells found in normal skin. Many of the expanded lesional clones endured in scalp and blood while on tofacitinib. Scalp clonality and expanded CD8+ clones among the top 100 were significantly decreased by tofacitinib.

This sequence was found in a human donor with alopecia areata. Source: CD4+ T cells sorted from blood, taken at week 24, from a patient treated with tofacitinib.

The CDR3 sequence is CASSPPAGGRQETQYF. The CDR3 nucleotides read TGTGCCAGCTCACCACCGGCAGGGGGGCGCCAAGAGACCCAGTACTTC. The chain combines TRBV18 with TRBJ2-5, with a tentative D call TRBD1 (7 bases). CDR3 length: 16 residues. Germline CDR1 and CDR2: KGHSH and LQKENI. The ends were cut back, 0 bases at V and 1 base at J, with 12 bases in the middle.